This entry lists 20 T cell receptor beta chains sequenced from one sample in a study of naive and memory T cell subsets. An equimolar mix of two oligonucleotides served as the beta constant-region primer for TRBC1 and TRBC2. Nested alpha and beta constant-region primers with the SP2 primer drove four PCR rounds on ligated cDNA. Using its own MiXCR run on the UMI-ligation and nested PCR reads, TCRdb lists one record per CDR3 protein. The sample holds over 100,000 distinct CDR3 sequences, over 30% seen once. Material: central memory CD4+ T cells from blood. These receptors all stem from a human donor in good health.

This clonotype showed up just a few times. The chain links TRBV20-1 to TRBJ1-4, with no clear D. Germline CDR1 reads DFQATT; CDR2 reads SNEGSKA (reference sequence). V was clipped by 1 base and J by 0 bases, with 9 bases between them. This CDR3 contains 15 residues. Here the CDR3 reads CSARAYSATNEKLFF. Here the CDR3 DNA reads TGCAGTGCTAGAGCGTACAGCGCAACTAATGAAAAACTGTTTTTT.

As for this clonotype: The conserved closing phenylalanine or tryptophan is absent in this CDR3, likely reflecting a read error. J is TRBJ1-2 and V is TRBV10-2; the D is unclear. This CDR3 has 12 amino acids. V lost 2 bases and J lost 8, with 9 bases in between. CDR1 WSHSY and CDR2 SAAADI come from the germline V gene. CDR3 amino acids: CASSEPGRGYTS. Here the CDR3 DNA reads TGCGCCAGCAGTGAGCCCGGGCGCGGCTACACCTCC.

This clonotype appeared once. This chain uses TRBV18 with TRBJ1-4; maybe TRBD1 (5 bases). Germline CDR1 is KGHSH and CDR2 is LQKENI. The V and J ends lost 3 bases and 8 bases respectively, with 13 bases between them. This CDR3 comprises 14 residues. The CDR3 protein is CASSPGTIVEKLFF. The DNA of the CDR3 is TGTGCCAGCTCACCCGGGACGATTGTCGAAAAACTGTTTTTT.

This clonotype was counted a few times. This chain connects TRBV29-1 to TRBJ2-5, with D hard to call. From germline, CDR1 is SQVTM and CDR2 ANQGSEA. V lost 3 bases to trimming and J lost 5 bases, with 10 bases between them. The CDR3 covers 12 residues. In nucleotides, the CDR3 is TGCAGCGTTGACCCTGTGTCGGAGACCCAGTACTTC. Residues: CSVDPVSETQYF.

The chain uses TRBV7-8 and TRBJ2-1; 13 bases agree with TRBD2. The CDR3 covers 20 residues. Germline V CDR1 and CDR2: SGHVS, FQNEAQ. The V gene end was trimmed by 1 base and the J gene end by 0 bases; junction bases not matched to a gene: 9. CDR3 residues: CASSLGGLAGIPSSYNEQFF. Here the CDR3 DNA reads TGTGCCAGCAGCTTAGGGGGACTAGCGGGGATACCAAGCTCCTACAATGAGCAGTTCTTC.

This clonotype turned up a few times. The rearrangement links TRBV27 to TRBJ2-7; 13 bases map to TRBD2. The J segment lost 7 bases and the V segment lost 3 bases, leaving 15 bases of the junction unmatched. CDR3 length: 18 amino acids. CDR1 is MNHEY, CDR2 SMNVEV, per germline (reference sequence). In DNA form, the CDR3 reads TGTGCCAGCAGTTTTTCGACCTTACTAGCGGGAGGGCCTGTAGAGCAGTACTTC. This sequence encodes CASSFSTLLAGGPVEQYF.

The rearrangement uses TRBV11-2 and TRBJ2-7; TRBD2 might be the D (6 bases). CDR3 length: 16 amino acids. The germline V gene encodes CDR1 SGHAT and CDR2 FQNNGV. V lost 4 bases, J lost 1 base, and 17 bases lay in between. The CDR3 DNA reads as TGTGCCAGCAGCTACCTCTTTAGCGGTGGGTCCTACGAGCAGTACTTC. Translating it yields CASSYLFSGGSYEQYF.

The rearrangement links TRBV30 to TRBJ1-4; TRBD1 matches 9 bases. Trimming removed 5 bases from V and 6 bases from J; junction bases left unmatched: 7. CDR1 is GTSNPN, CDR2 SVGIG, per germline (reference sequence). This CDR3 comprises 14 residues. As DNA, the CDR3 is TGTGCCTGGGGAACCGGGACAGGGTATGAAAAACTGTTTTTT. Translated, it gives CAWGTGTGYEKLFF.

The CDR3 coding sequence is TGTGCCAGCAGCCAATCGGACAGCACCGGGGAGCTGTTTTTT. It translates to CASSQSDSTGELFF. The chain couples TRBV4-2 to TRBJ2-2, with D perhaps matching TRBD1 (6 bases). Germline-derived CDR1 and CDR2 are LGHNA and YNFKEQ. V gave up 2 bases and J gave up 4 bases, with 8 bases separating them. CDR3 length: 14 amino acids.

The gene calls are TRBV4-1 and TRBJ2-1, with 11 bases fitting TRBD1. The CDR3 length is 15 residues. With V trimmed by 3 bases and J by 2 bases, 0 bases remained unmatched. Germline V lookup: CDR1 MGHRA, CDR2 YSYEKL. In DNA form, the CDR3 reads TGCGCCAGCAGCCAGGGACAGGGGGCCTACAATGAGCAGTTCTTC. Translation: CASSQGQGAYNEQFF.

Only a few counts were recorded for this clonotype. V and J are TRBV5-1 and TRBJ2-1; no clear D gene. V was clipped by 6 bases and J by 0 bases, with 7 bases between them. There are 13 residues in the CDR3. CDR1 and CDR2 from the germline V gene are SGHRS and YFSETQ. CDR3 bases: TGCGCCAGCACCCGCGGCTCCTACAATGAGCAGTTCTTC. Translating gives CASTRGSYNEQFF. Variable domain in full (rest from reference TRBV5-1 and TRBJ2-1): KAGVTQTPRYLIKTRGQQVTLSCSPISGHRSVSWYQQTPGQGLQFLFEYFSETQRNKGNFPGRFSGRQFSNSRSEMNVSTLELGDSALYLCASTRGSYNEQFFGPGTRLTVL.

This chain joins TRBV24-1 and TRBJ2-5, with 7 bases aligning to TRBD1. Germline trimming cut 3 bases from V and 4 bases from J; bases unmatched to any gene: 7. CDR3 length: 15 amino acids. Germline lookup yields CDR1 KGHDR and CDR2 SFDVKD. The CDR3: CATSDQQGPRETQYF. The CDR3 DNA is TGTGCCACCAGTGATCAACAGGGGCCTCGAGAGACCCAGTACTTC.

The gene calls are TRBV7-8 and TRBJ2-3; TRBD2 agrees at 14 bases. The CDR3 contains 21 residues. V shed 1 base, J shed 0 bases, and the junction held 12 bases outside the gene matches. The germline V gene encodes CDR1 SGHVS and CDR2 FQNEAQ. The CDR3 region has the DNA TGTGCCAGCAGCTTAGTTCTAAACACCGGGACTAGCGGGAGAAGCACAGATACGCAGTATTTT. Translated: CASSLVLNTGTSGRSTDTQYF.

There are a few counts of this clonotype. The V and J genes are TRBV7-3 and TRBJ1-2; D remains unclear. Germline V gives CDR1 SGHTA, CDR2 FQGTGA. The V and J ends lost 7 bases and 8 bases respectively, with 14 bases between them. This CDR3 has 12 amino acids. CDR3 in DNA: TGTGCCAGCATCGGGGATTCGAGGGGCTACACCTTC. Translated: CASIGDSRGYTF.

The CDR3 nucleotides are TGTGCCAGCAGTGCTACTAGCGGGAGGGCCAGTGAGCAGTTCTTC. Its translation is CASSATSGRASEQFF. The chain employs TRBV2 and TRBJ2-1, with 13 bases that match TRBD2. Looked up from germline, CDR1 is SNHLY and CDR2 is FYNNEI. Trimming removed 4 bases from V and 9 bases from J; junction bases left unmatched: 6. CDR3 length: 15 amino acids.

This clonotype was detected only a few times. Relative to the germline gene, one junction end is altered; a read error may explain this. The V call is TRBV7-7, the J call TRBJ2-7, with D perhaps matching TRBD1 (5 bases). This CDR3 is 15 amino acids long. Germline V gene sequence: CDR1 SSHAT, CDR2 FNYEAQ (reference sequence). CDR3 sequence reads: CASSLALGPTYEQYF. The CDR3 nucleotides read TGTGCTAGCAGCTTAGCTTTGGGGCCAACCTACGAGCAGTACTTC. The full variable domain, completed using reference TRBV7-7 and TRBJ2-7, is GAGVSQSPRYKVTKRGQDVTLRCDPISSHATLYWYQQALGQGPEFLTYFNYEAQPDKSGLPSDRFSAERPEGSISTLTIQRTEQRDSAMYRCASSLALGPTYEQYFGPGTRLTVT.

This clonotype showed up just a few times. V is TRBV12-5 and J is TRBJ1-4, with TRBD1 identical over 7 bases. V lost 2 bases to trimming and J lost 5 bases; unmatched junction nucleotides: 20. The CDR3 has 20 residues. Germline values: CDR1 LGHNT, CDR2 FRNRAP. The CDR3 is CASGLPHHDTGAVANEKLFF. In nucleotides, the CDR3 is TGTGCTAGTGGTTTGCCACACCACGATACAGGGGCCGTAGCCAATGAAAAACTGTTTTTT.

This clonotype was recorded a few times. The chain uses TRBV18 and TRBJ1-6; D is ambiguous. The length of the CDR3 is 15 residues. CDR1 and CDR2 from the germline V gene are KGHSH and LQKENI. V shed 2 bases and J shed 6 bases, with 11 bases lying between them. CDR3 sequence: CASSPENLSNSPLHF. The CDR3 region has the DNA TGTGCCAGCTCACCAGAGAATCTCTCTAATTCACCCCTCCACTTT.

This clonotype was counted only a few times. This sequence joins TRBV7-8 and TRBJ1-4; D unclear. The V gene lost 3 bases and the J gene lost 6 bases, with 14 bases spanning the gap. The CDR3 extends over 15 amino acids. CDR1 is SGHVS and CDR2 is FQNEAQ in the germline V gene. The CDR3 DNA reads as TGTGCCAGCAGCTTCCAAACTGCTCGTTATGAAAAACTGTTTTTT. Residues: CASSFQTARYEKLFF.

V gene TRBV12-3 or TRBV12-4 combines with J gene TRBJ2-4; a weak D match, TRBD1 (5 bases). V shed 2 bases and J shed 8 bases, with 19 bases lying between them. The CDR3 is 16 residues long. As DNA, the CDR3 is TGTGCCAGCAGTTTATATGGCGACAGTCTTCCCGACATTCAGTACTTC. Translation gives CASSLYGDSLPDIQYF.